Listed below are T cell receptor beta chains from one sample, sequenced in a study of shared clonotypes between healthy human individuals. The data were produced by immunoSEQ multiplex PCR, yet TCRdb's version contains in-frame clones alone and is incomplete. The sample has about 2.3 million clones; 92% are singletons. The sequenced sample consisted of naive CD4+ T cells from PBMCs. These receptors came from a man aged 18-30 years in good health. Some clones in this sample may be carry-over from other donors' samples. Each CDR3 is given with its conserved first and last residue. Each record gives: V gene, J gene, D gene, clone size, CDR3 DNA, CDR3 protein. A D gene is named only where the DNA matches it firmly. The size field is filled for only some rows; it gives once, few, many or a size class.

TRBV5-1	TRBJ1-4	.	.	TGCGCCAGCAGCTTGGGGGGCCTCAATGAAAAACTGTTTTTT	CASSLGGLNEKLFF
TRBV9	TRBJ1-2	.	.	TGTGCCAGCAGCGTAGAGTTGGGGTTGGACTATGGCTACACCTTC	CASSVELGLDYGYTF
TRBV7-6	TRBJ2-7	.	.	TGTGCCAGCAGCTTGGGACACGCATCCTACGAGCAGTACTTC	CASSLGHASYEQYF
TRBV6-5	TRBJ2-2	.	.	TGTGCCAGCAGACTTTACAGGGTCGCCGGGGAGCTGTTTTTT	CASRLYRVAGELFF
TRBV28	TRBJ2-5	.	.	TGTGCCAGCAGCTTCCCGCGGGGCCCCCAAGAGACCCAGTACTTC	CASSFPRGPQETQYF
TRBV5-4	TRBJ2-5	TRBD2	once	TGTGCCAGCAGCTTGTCGACTAGCGGTCAAGAGACCCAGTACTTC	CASSLSTSGQETQYF
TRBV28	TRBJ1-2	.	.	TGTGCCAGCAGTGTGGCAGGGCGAACCCCTAACTATGGCTACACCTTC	CASSVAGRTPNYGYTF
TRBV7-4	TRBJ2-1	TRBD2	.	TGTGCCAGCAGCTTATTTAGTAGCGGGAGGAGCTCCTACAATGAGCAGTTCTTC	CASSLFSSGRSSYNEQFF
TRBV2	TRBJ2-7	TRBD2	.	TGTGCCAGCAGTGCGACTAGCGGGAGGCACGAGCAGTACTTC	CASSATSGRHEQYF
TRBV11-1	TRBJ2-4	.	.	TGTGCCAGCAGCAAAACAGGGTTCCTAGCCAAAAACATTCAGTACTTC	CASSKTGFLAKNIQYF
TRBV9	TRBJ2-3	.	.	TGTGCCAGCAGCGCACAGAGCACAGATACGCAGTATTTT	CASSAQSTDTQYF
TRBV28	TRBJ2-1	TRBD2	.	TGTGCCAGCAGTCCCTGGGAGCGGGAGGGATACAATGAGCAGTTCTTC	CASSPWEREGYNEQFF
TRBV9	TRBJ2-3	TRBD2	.	TGTGCCAGCAGCCCCAGAGGACTAGCGGGGAGCACAGATACGCAGTATTTT	CASSPRGLAGSTDTQYF
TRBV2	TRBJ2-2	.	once	TGTGCCAGCAGTGACGCCGTCAGGGCCGGGGAGCTGTTTTTT	CASSDAVRAGELFF
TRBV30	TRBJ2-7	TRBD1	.	TGTGCCTGGAGTACTACAGGGGGTATAGAGGAGCAGTACTTC	CAWSTTGGIEEQYF
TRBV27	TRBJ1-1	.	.	TGTGCCAGCAGTTTAAGGCAGGGTTTGACTGAAGCTTTCTTT	CASSLRQGLTEAFF
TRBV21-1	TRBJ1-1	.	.	TGTGCCAGCAGCAACGAAACTCAGGGGGTTAACACTGAAGCTTTCTTT	CASSNETQGVNTEAFF
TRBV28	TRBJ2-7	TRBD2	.	TGTGCCAGCAGGTCGGGACTAGCCTACGAGCAGTACTTC	CASRSGLAYEQYF
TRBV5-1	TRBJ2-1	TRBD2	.	TGCGCCAGCAGCAAGACTAGCGGACATTCCTACAATGAGCAGTTCTTC	CASSKTSGHSYNEQFF
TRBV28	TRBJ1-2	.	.	TGTGCCAGCAGTTTAACAGATAGATACACCTTC	CASSLTDRYTF
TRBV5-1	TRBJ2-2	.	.	TGCGCCAGCAGCATAGACACCGGGGAGCTGTTTTTT	CASSIDTGELFF
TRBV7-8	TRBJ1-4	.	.	TGTGCCAGCAGGGGGCGGGGGGCAGCCGAAAAACTGTTTTTT	CASRGRGAAEKLFF
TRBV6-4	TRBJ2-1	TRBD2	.	TGTGCCAGCAGTCCTCTAGCGGGAGGAGGGGCCAATGAGCAGTTCTTC	CASSPLAGGGANEQFF
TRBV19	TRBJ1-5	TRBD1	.	TGTGCCAGTAGGGAAGCCGTACAGGGGGGAATCCCCCAGCATTTT	CASREAVQGGIPQHF
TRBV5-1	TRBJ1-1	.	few	TGCGCCAGCAAGGTGGAGGGAATGAACACTGAAGCTTTCTTT	CASKVEGMNTEAFF
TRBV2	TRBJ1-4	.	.	TGTGCCAGCAGTGCGTACAGGGTCGAAACTAATGAAAAACTGTTTTTT	CASSAYRVETNEKLFF
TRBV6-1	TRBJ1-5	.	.	TGTGCCAGCAGTGATTTCTGGGGGGATAATCAGCCCCAGCATTTT	CASSDFWGDNQPQHF
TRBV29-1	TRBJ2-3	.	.	TGCAGCGTGAGGGTAAAAACCAGCACAGATACGCAGTATTTT	CSVRVKTSTDTQYF
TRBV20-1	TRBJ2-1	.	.	TGCAGTGCTGGGAGCTACAATGAGCAGTTCTTC	CSAGSYNEQFF
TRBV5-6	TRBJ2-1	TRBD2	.	TGTGCCAGCAGCTTCCGACCCCCGGGGGGGCCTTACAATGAGCAGTTCTTC	CASSFRPPGGPYNEQFF
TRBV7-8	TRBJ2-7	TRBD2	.	TGTGCCAGCACCCCCCGGGGCGGGAGTCTACACGAGCAGTACTTC	CASTPRGGSLHEQYF
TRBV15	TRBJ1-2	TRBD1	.	TGTGCCACCAGCAGAGGGGGACAGGGGGTCGGAGGCTACACCTTC	CATSRGGQGVGGYTF
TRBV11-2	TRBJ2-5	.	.	TGTGCCAGCAGCCTCGGGGCAGTAGAGACCCAGTACTTC	CASSLGAVETQYF
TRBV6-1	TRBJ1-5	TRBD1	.	TGTGCCAGCGTTAAGGGGGCTGGCAATCAGCCCCAGCATTTT	CASVKGAGNQPQHF
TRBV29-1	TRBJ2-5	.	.	TGCAGCGTCATACAGGGAGGAGAGACCCAGTACTTC	CSVIQGGETQYF
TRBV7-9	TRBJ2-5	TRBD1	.	TGTGCCAGCAGCTTTGGACAGGGCCTCCAAGAGACCCAGTACTTC	CASSFGQGLQETQYF
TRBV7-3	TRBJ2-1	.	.	TGTGCCAGCAGCTTAATCCGGGAGTTAGGCAATGAGCAGTTCTTC	CASSLIRELGNEQFF
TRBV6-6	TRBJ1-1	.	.	TGTGCCGTGGTTCCCTCTAAGTTCACTGAAGCTTTCTTT	CAVVPSKFTEAFF
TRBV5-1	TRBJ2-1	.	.	TGCGCCAGCAGTCCCCTATCCGTAGGGTCCTACAATGAGCAGTTCTTC	CASSPLSVGSYNEQFF
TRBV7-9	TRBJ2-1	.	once	TGTGCCACCTCCTATACTACCTACAATGAGCAGTTCTTC	CATSYTTYNEQFF
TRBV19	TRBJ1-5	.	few	TGTGCCACTCGCCGCGGGGGCCACAATCAGCCCCAGCATTTT	CATRRGGHNQPQHF
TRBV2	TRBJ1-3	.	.	TGTGCCAGCGGGGCCCCGGCCTACCTGGCAGATGGAAACACCATATATTTT	CASGAPAYLADGNTIYF
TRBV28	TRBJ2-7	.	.	TGTGCCGCCCTCCCCCCCCTCGGAGGCTCCTACGAGCAGTACTTC	CAALPPLGGSYEQYF
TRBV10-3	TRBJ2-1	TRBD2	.	TGTGCCATCAGTGAGTCGGGCGGGAGGGGCTACAATGAGCAGTTCTTC	CAISESGGRGYNEQFF
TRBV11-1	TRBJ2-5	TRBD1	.	TGTGCCAGCAGTCGACAGGGGGAGACCCAGTACTTC	CASSRQGETQYF
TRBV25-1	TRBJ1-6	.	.	TGTGCCAGCAGTGATGGGGATTATAATTCACCCCTCCACTTT	CASSDGDYNSPLHF
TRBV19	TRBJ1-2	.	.	TGTGCCAGTACCGACCCAGGATACTATGGCTACACCTTC	CASTDPGYYGYTF
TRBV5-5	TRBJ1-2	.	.	TGTGCCAGCAGCGAGGACAGCTATGGCTACACCTTC	CASSEDSYGYTF
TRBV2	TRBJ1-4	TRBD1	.	TGTGCCAGCAGCCCCGGGACAGGGTCGCAAAAACTGTTTTTT	CASSPGTGSQKLFF
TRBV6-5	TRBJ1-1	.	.	TGTGCCAGCAGTTATCATGGCGGTGTTGAAGCTTTCTTT	CASSYHGGVEAFF
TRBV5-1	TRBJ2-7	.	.	TGCGCCAGCAGCTTGACCGGGACAAGTACCTACGAGCAGTACTTC	CASSLTGTSTYEQYF
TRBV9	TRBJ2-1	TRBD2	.	TGTGCCAGCAGCGTAACCGGGACTAGAAAGTTTGAGCAGTTCTTC	CASSVTGTRKFEQFF
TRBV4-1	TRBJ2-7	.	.	TGCGCCAGCAGCCCCGGGGCCAGCGGATTAACCTACGAGCAGTACTTC	CASSPGASGLTYEQYF
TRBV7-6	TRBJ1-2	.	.	TGTGCCAGCAGCTTAATCCCTTTCTCTGCGAGAGACGACTATGGCTACACCTTC	CASSLIPFSARDDYGYTF
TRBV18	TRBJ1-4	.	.	TGTGCCAGCTCACCCAGGATAAAGGGAACAACTAATGAAAAACTGTTTTTT	CASSPRIKGTTNEKLFF
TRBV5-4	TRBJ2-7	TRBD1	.	TGTGCCAGCAGCAACACCGGGACAGCCTCCTACGAGCAGTACTTC	CASSNTGTASYEQYF
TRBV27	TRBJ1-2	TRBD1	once	TGTGCCAGCAGCGGAGCCGGGACAGGAATCTATGGCTACACCTTC	CASSGAGTGIYGYTF
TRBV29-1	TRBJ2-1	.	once	TGCAGCGTCGGGAATTACAATGAGCAGTTCTTC	CSVGNYNEQFF
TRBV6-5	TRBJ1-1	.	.	TGTGCCAGCAGTTACCGAGGCTTGAGGGGCTCAGAAGCTTTCTTT	CASSYRGLRGSEAFF